The 18 T cell receptor beta chains below come from one sample, sequenced in a study of regulatory T cells in long-lasting Graves disease. Time point given: persistent/refractory GD, antithyroid drugs over 5 years with positive TRAb. The TCR library was prepared using RNA isolated from PBMCs. The authors built TCR beta libraries using iRepertoire HTBI primers and Arm-PCR of CDR3 regions. One entry per CDR3 protein, called by TCRdb with MiXCR from the multiplex PCR reads. The sample consists of roughly 500,000 distinct CDR3 sequences, around a fifth of them appearing once. The sequencing here drew on peripheral blood mononuclear cells (PBMCs), taken when the disease was refractory, from a patient treated with antithyroid drugs. The receptors come from a female donor with Graves disease.

The chain combines TRBV19 with TRBJ2-2; 8 nucleotides match TRBD1. The CDR3 covers 15 residues. Germline trimming cut 2 bases from V and 7 bases from J; bases unmatched to any gene: 6. The germline V gene has CDR1 LNHDA and CDR2 SQIVND (reference sequence). The CDR3 loop is CASSIWQGAGGELFF. DNA for the CDR3: TGTGCCAGTAGTATATGGCAGGGGGCAGGCGGGGAGCTGTTTTTT.

This clonotype showed up many times. V gene TRBV7-9 combines with J gene TRBJ1-5, with 7 bases lining up with TRBD1. The germline CDR1 and CDR2 sequences are SEHNR and FQNEAQ (reference sequence). The CDR3 is made up of 16 amino acids. The V segment lost 6 bases and the J segment 6 bases; nucleotides outside the gene matches: 14. The chain's CDR3 is CASSLVQGTGVQPQHF. The DNA of the CDR3 is TGTGCCAGCAGTCTGGTACAGGGGACCGGAGTTCAGCCCCAGCATTTT.

This clonotype was seen a few times. The rearrangement links TRBV7-9 to TRBJ1-4; D gene unclear. Per germline, CDR1 SEHNR and CDR2 FQNEAQ (reference sequence). V gave up 6 bases and J gave up 0 bases, with 8 bases separating them. The CDR3 runs to 14 residues. The CDR3 DNA is TGTGCCAGCAGATCCGGCCCAACTAATGAAAAACTGTTTTTT. Protein: CASRSGPTNEKLFF. Combining the CDR3 with reference TRBV7-9 and TRBJ1-4 gives the whole variable domain DTGVSQNPRHKITKRGQNVTFRCDPISEHNRLYWYRQTLGQGPEFLTYFQNEAQLEKSRLLSDRFSAERPKGSFSTLEIQRTEQGDSAMYLCASRSGPTNEKLFFGSGTQLSVL.

About this clonotype: Since a much larger clone is just one base distant, this may be a read error. The CDR3 spells CASSTPNLDYSPPHF. DNA of the CDR3: TGTGCCAGCAGTACCCCCAATCTGGATTACTCACCCCCCCACTTT. The V and J genes are TRBV28 and TRBJ1-6; unclear D gene. Germline V CDR1 and CDR2: MDHEN, SYDVKM. The CDR3 covers 15 residues. The whole variable domain, filled in from reference TRBV28 and TRBJ1-6, reads DVKVTQSSRYLVKRTGEKVFLECVQDMDHENMFWYRQDPGLGLRLIYFSYDVKMKEKGDIPEGYSVSREKKERFSLILESASTNQTSMYLCASSTPNLDYSPPHFGNGTRLTVT.

The CDR3 region is CASSLETGVNEQFF. The CDR3 nucleotides read TGTGCCAGCAGTTTAGAGACAGGGGTTAATGAGCAGTTCTTC. V gene TRBV27 combines with J gene TRBJ2-1, with 8 positions matching TRBD1. Trimming removed 2 bases from V and 7 bases from J; junction bases left unmatched: 4. CDR3 size: 14 residues. The germline V gene encodes CDR1 MNHEY and CDR2 SMNVEV (reference sequence).

Concerning this clonotype: A read error may be the cause here, since a much bigger clone is one base away. The chain's CDR3 is CAGSQNRENTEAFF. CDR3 DNA sequence: TGTGCCGGCAGTCAGAACAGGGAGAACACTGAAGCTTTCTTT. The chain carries TRBV6-1 and TRBJ1-1, with a possible D match to TRBD1 (6 bases). The CDR3 loop spans 14 amino acids. The germline V gene has CDR1 MNHNS and CDR2 SASEGT.

This clonotype has more than one count but fewer than ten. The chain recombines TRBV5-1 with TRBJ1-4; weak D call: TRBD1 (6 bases). Looked up from germline, CDR1 is SGHRS and CDR2 is YFSETQ. V dropped 1 base and J dropped 10 bases, with 14 bases sitting between them. This CDR3 contains 14 residues. The CDR3 reads CASSLRAGDGKLFF. CDR3 bases: TGCGCCAGCAGCTTGAGGGCAGGGGACGGAAAACTGTTTTTT.

There are many counts of this clonotype. The chain links TRBV28 to TRBJ2-7; D is possibly TRBD2 (6 bases). The V end lost 2 bases, the J end lost 3 bases, and 14 bases lay between the germline ends. The CDR3 loop spans 15 amino acids. Germline CDR1 is MDHEN and CDR2 is SYDVKM. CDR3 DNA sequence: TGTGCCAGCAGTTTAGGGGAGGAGGCCATCTACGAGCAGTACTTC. The encoded protein is CASSLGEEAIYEQYF.

Note on this clonotype: One junction end disagrees with the germline gene, perhaps due to a read error. The V call is TRBV19, the J call TRBJ2-7, with D possibly matching TRBD2 (7 bases). This CDR3 comprises 12 residues. Germline V gene lookup returns CDR1 LNHDA and CDR2 SQIVND (reference sequence). In DNA, the CDR3 is TGTGCCAGTAGTATGACGGGGGGCGAGCAGTGCTTC. Amino acid sequence: CASSMTGGEQCF.

There are a few counts of this clonotype. The chain employs TRBV7-9 and TRBJ1-1; D is undetermined. CDR3 length: 15 amino acids. Germline V gives CDR1 SEHNR, CDR2 FQNEAQ (reference sequence). The V and J ends lost 5 bases and 2 bases respectively, with 15 bases between them. The CDR3 sequence: CASSPPDQLNTEAFF. The CDR3 coding sequence is TGTGCCAGCAGCCCCCCGGACCAGCTCAACACTGAAGCTTTCTTT. The variable domain in full, completed from reference TRBV7-9 and TRBJ1-1, reads DTGVSQNPRHKITKRGQNVTFRCDPISEHNRLYWYRQTLGQGPEFLTYFQNEAQLEKSRLLSDRFSAERPKGSFSTLEIQRTEQGDSAMYLCASSPPDQLNTEAFFGQGTRLTVV.

This clonotype was picked up many times. This chain's CDR3 is CASSRDRVNSGYTF. CDR3 DNA: TGTGCCAGTAGCCGGGACAGGGTTAATAGCGGCTACACCTTC. The V and J genes are TRBV2 and TRBJ1-2; 9 positions agree with TRBD1. This CDR3 is built from 14 residues. Germline V gives CDR1 SNHLY, CDR2 FYNNEI. Trimming removed 9 bases from V and 8 bases from J; junction bases left unmatched: 13.

A word on this clonotype: This could be a read error, since a much larger clone is one nucleotide away. The V gene is TRBV27, the J gene TRBJ1-1; D might be TRBD1 (5 bases). Germline CDR1 reads MNHEY; CDR2 reads SMNVEV (reference sequence). The CDR3 has 14 amino acids. The CDR3 protein is CASSLSGSGTEALF. Here the CDR3 DNA reads TGTGCCAGCAGCCTTTCCGGGTCGGGGACTGAAGCTTTGTTT.

This clonotype was detected many times. This chain uses TRBV12-3 or TRBV12-4 with TRBJ2-7; 7 nucleotides line up with TRBD1. J gave up 3 bases and V 3 bases, and 8 bases lay outside the gene matches. The CDR3 covers 15 residues. CDR3 loop: CASSLKSSGGYEQYF. The CDR3 nucleotides are TGTGCCAGCAGTTTGAAATCTTCAGGGGGCTACGAGCAGTACTTC.

This clonotype was observed many times. The chain has TRBV2 and TRBJ1-6, with 7 bases aligning to TRBD1. Unmatched junction bases numbered 2, after V lost 4 bases and J lost 8 bases. Per the germline V gene, CDR1 is SNHLY and CDR2 is FYNNEI. The CDR3 length is 13 residues. CDR3 sequence (DNA): TGTGCCAGCAGTGGGACAGGTGATTCACCCCTCCACTTT. Its translation: CASSGTGDSPLHF.

This clonotype appeared many times. V gene TRBV6-5 combines with J gene TRBJ2-7; D is possibly TRBD2 (6 bases). CDR3 length equals 14 residues. CDR1 and CDR2 (germline): MNHEY, SVGAGI. The V and J ends lost 0 bases and 7 bases respectively, with 13 bases between them. The CDR3 reads CASSYSPGALEQYF. The CDR3, as DNA: TGTGCCAGCAGTTACTCGCCGGGAGCATTAGAGCAGTACTTC.

A few counts support this clonotype. The chain is built from TRBV4-2 and TRBJ1-2; 8 positions agree with TRBD1. This CDR3 comprises 16 residues. From germline, CDR1 is LGHNA and CDR2 YNFKEQ. J lost 4 bases, V lost 4 bases, and 11 bases had no gene match. This CDR3 is CASSLRTGTVTYGYTF. DNA for the CDR3: TGTGCCAGCAGCCTCCGGACAGGGACCGTTACCTATGGCTACACCTTC.

The chain joins TRBV6-2 or TRBV6-3 to TRBJ2-7, with 10 bases identical to TRBD1. The CDR3 spans 15 residues. V lost 7 bases to trimming and J lost 2 bases; unmatched junction nucleotides: 8. Germline CDR1 MNHEY, CDR2 SVGEGT. CDR3 in DNA: TGTGCCAGCACTCAGCCGGGACAGGGGACCTACGAGCAGTACTTC. As protein: CASTQPGQGTYEQYF.

Only a few counts were recorded for this clonotype. The chain links TRBV2 to TRBJ2-7; D unresolved. V was cut by 4 bases and J by 3 bases, with 10 bases left in between. The CDR3 contains 13 residues. Per germline, CDR1 SNHLY and CDR2 FYNNEI. The CDR3 loop reads CASSGDGFYEQYF. CDR3 coding DNA: TGTGCCAGCAGTGGGGATGGATTCTACGAGCAGTACTTC. Supplemented by reference TRBV2 and TRBJ2-7, the full variable domain reads EPEVTQTPSHQVTQMGQEVILRCVPISNHLYFYWYRQILGQKVEFLVSFYNNEISEKSEIFDDQFSVERPDGSNFTLKIRSTKLEDSAMYFCASSGDGFYEQYFGPGTRLTVT.